Presented here are 25 T cell receptor beta chains from one specimen sequenced in a study of CD8 T cell repertoires and HIV-1 epitope variants. TCRdb's table, derived via immunoSEQ multiplex PCR, lists solely in-frame clones and lacks some. The table shows about 90,000 clones, with approximately 70% occurring only once. Sequenced input: uncultured baseline CD8+ T cells from peripheral blood mononuclear cells (PBMCs). These receptors were taken from a male donor with HIV.

This sequence joins TRBV28 and TRBJ2-7; no reliable D call. Germline V gene sequence: CDR1 MDHEN, CDR2 SYDVKM. CDR3 length: 15 amino acids. Between the trimmed V and J ends, which lost 4 bases and 4 bases, there was a span of 17 bases. The CDR3 DNA is TGTGCCAGCAGTTCCCCGTGGGTGGGGAAGTACGAGCAGTACTTC. This codes for CASSSPWVGKYEQYF.

The chain links TRBV28 to TRBJ1-2; D unclear. Trimming removed 1 base from V and 0 bases from J, with 9 bases in between. From germline, CDR1 is MDHEN and CDR2 SYDVKM. The CDR3 is 15 residues long. The CDR3 protein is CASSLSRLPNYGYTF. The CDR3 DNA is TGTGCCAGCAGTTTATCCCGACTCCCTAACTATGGCTACACCTTC.

CDR3 region: CASSMGTSVQRNEQYF. CDR3 nucleotides: TGTGCCAGTAGTATGGGGACCAGCGTGCAAAGAAACGAGCAGTACTTC. This chain uses TRBV19 with TRBJ2-7, with D perhaps assigned TRBD1 or TRBD2 (5 bases each). There are 16 residues in the CDR3. The germline CDR1 and CDR2 sequences are LNHDA and SQIVND (reference sequence). The germline V and J ends were trimmed by 3 bases and 5 bases, with 20 bases remaining between them.

The chain uses TRBV29-1 and TRBJ2-7, with TRBD2 matching 7 bases. The CDR3 is 14 amino acids. The germline CDR1 and CDR2 sequences are SQVTM and ANQGSEA. The J segment lost 7 bases and the V segment lost 0 bases, leaving 9 bases of the junction unmatched. The CDR3 loop is CSVEDIELAREQYF. CDR3 nucleotide sequence: TGCAGCGTTGAAGATATTGAACTAGCGAGGGAGCAGTACTTC.

The genes are TRBV10-1 and TRBJ2-7, with 7 bases that match TRBD1. V lost 2 bases to trimming and J lost 4 bases; unmatched junction nucleotides: 8. Germline V gene data show CDR1 as WNHNN and CDR2 as SYGVQD (reference sequence). CDR3 size: 15 residues. Here the CDR3 DNA reads TGCGCCAGCAGTGAGGGAACAGGGGTGGATTACGAGCAGTACTTC. This gives the protein CASSEGTGVDYEQYF.

V gene TRBV5-4 combines with J gene TRBJ2-2, with a tentative D call TRBD2 (6 bases). V was clipped by 3 bases and J by 6 bases, with 9 bases between them. The germline CDR1 and CDR2 sequences are SGHNT and YYREEE (reference sequence). The CDR3 contains 13 residues. In DNA, the CDR3 is TGTGCCAGCAGCTCCGGGGGTCCCGGGGAGCTGTTTTTT. The encoded protein is CASSSGGPGELFF. The full variable domain, rest sourced from reference TRBV5-4 and TRBJ2-2, is ETGVTQSPTHLIKTRGQQVTLRCSSQSGHNTVSWYQQALGQGPQFIFQYYREEENGRGNFPPRFSGLQFPNYSSELNVNALELDDSALYLCASSSGGPGELFFGEGSRLTVL.

The V and J genes are TRBV2 and TRBJ2-2, with unresolved D. CDR1 SNHLY and CDR2 FYNNEI come from the germline V gene. The V gene lost 2 bases and the J gene lost 7 bases, with 2 bases spanning the gap. The length of the CDR3 is 11 residues. The DNA of the CDR3 is TGTGCCAGCAGTGAAAACGGGGAGCTGTTTTTT. It is translated as CASSENGELFF.

This clone was found a few times. The chain couples TRBV13 to TRBJ1-2; possible D gene TRBD1, 6 bases. The ends were cut back, 7 bases at V and 7 bases at J, with 22 bases in the middle. Germline values: CDR1 PRHDT, CDR2 FYEKMQ (reference sequence). The CDR3 has 15 amino acids. DNA of the CDR3: TGTGCCAGCAACGAGGCCCTCAGGGGCCCCCCTGGCTACACCTTC. Protein: CASNEALRGPPGYTF.

This chain links TRBV6-1 with TRBJ1-2, with a tentative D call TRBD1 (5 bases). The CDR3 is 15 amino acids. Trimming pared 5 bases from V and 4 bases from J, leaving 17 bases between. Germline CDR1 MNHNS, CDR2 SASEGT. The CDR3 nucleotides read TGTGCCAGCAGTCCCGGGCCCTCAGGGAGCTATGGCTACACCTTC. It translates to CASSPGPSGSYGYTF.

The rearrangement joins TRBV5-1 to TRBJ2-2; perhaps TRBD1 as D (5 bases). There are 15 residues in the CDR3. The V gene lost 0 bases and the J gene lost 4 bases, with 10 bases spanning the gap. Looked up from germline, CDR1 is SGHRS and CDR2 is YFSETQ. This CDR3 is CASSLDTGSTGELFF. The CDR3 DNA reads TGCGCCAGCAGCTTGGATACAGGATCCACCGGGGAGCTGTTTTTT.

Comment on this clone: In the same sample, other DNA sequences code for this CDR3. J is TRBJ2-1 and V is TRBV19, with 8 bases aligning to TRBD1. The V gene's germline CDR1 is LNHDA and CDR2 SQIVND (reference sequence). This CDR3 has 13 amino acids. The junction had 1 base not matched to a gene; V was cut back by 2 bases and J by 7 bases. In nucleotides, the CDR3 is TGTGCCAGTAGTATAACAGGGGGGAATGAGCAGTTCTTC. Translated: CASSITGGNEQFF.

The chain uses TRBV28 and TRBJ2-3, with D maybe TRBD2 (7 bases). The CDR3 is 12 residues long. CDR1 and CDR2 (germline): MDHEN, SYDVKM. The V gene lost 3 bases and the J gene lost 9 bases, with 10 bases spanning the gap. CDR3 bases: TGTGCCAGCAGTTTCCGGGGGGCGACGCAGTATTTT. Amino acid sequence: CASSFRGATQYF.

The rearrangement links TRBV28 to TRBJ1-2; weak D call: TRBD1 (5 bases). Looked up from germline, CDR1 is MDHEN and CDR2 is SYDVKM. The CDR3 totals 11 residues. The V gene lost 8 bases and the J gene lost 8 bases, with 12 bases spanning the gap. CDR3 region: CASRQGRGYTF. The CDR3 region has the DNA TGTGCCAGCCGCCAGGGTCGGGGCTACACCTTC.

CDR3 nucleotide sequence: TGTGCCAGCATCCCCGGGACTAGCGGGGTCAACACCGGGGAGCTGTTTTTT. Translation: CASIPGTSGVNTGELFF. V and J are TRBV5-5 and TRBJ2-2; 13 bases are shared with TRBD2. The CDR3 extends over 17 amino acids. Germline CDR1 reads SGHKS; CDR2 reads YYEKEE (reference sequence). Trimming removed 6 bases from V and 2 bases from J; junction bases left unmatched: 7.

The chain carries TRBV28 and TRBJ2-1; 8 positions agree with TRBD2. Germline V gene data show CDR1 as MDHEN and CDR2 as SYDVKM. The CDR3 runs 16 residues. V trimming: 2 bases; J trimming: 5 bases; junction bases outside the gene matches: 8. The CDR3 region is CASSLMAGGADNEQFF. The CDR3 coding sequence is TGTGCCAGCAGTTTAATGGCGGGAGGCGCTGACAATGAGCAGTTCTTC.

This rearrangement joins TRBV7-9 to TRBJ1-2; D is undetermined. This CDR3 comprises 12 residues. Trimming pared 1 base from V and 8 bases from J, leaving 8 bases between. Germline assignment: CDR1 SEHNR and CDR2 FQNEAQ (reference sequence). For the CDR3, the DNA is TGTGCCAGCAGCTTAGTCGGGGAAGGCTACACCTTC. Its protein product is CASSLVGEGYTF.

This clone was detected only a few times. Within the sample, other DNA sequences also encode this same CDR3. V is TRBV27 and J is TRBJ2-7; no clear D gene. V gave up 6 bases and J gave up 1 base, with 4 bases separating them. CDR1 is MNHEY and CDR2 is SMNVEV in the germline V gene (reference sequence). The CDR3 runs to 11 residues. The CDR3 sequence is CASRGSYEQYF. CDR3 sequence (DNA): TGTGCCAGCAGGGGATCCTACGAGCAGTACTTC.

The chain has TRBV5-1 and TRBJ2-1, with D possibly being TRBD2 (5 bases). Germline CDR1 reads SGHRS; CDR2 reads YFSETQ. The CDR3 length is 13 residues. Trimming removed 2 bases from V and 4 bases from J, with 7 bases in between. The CDR3 bases are TGCGCCAGCAGCTTCTCGGGGTACAATGAGCAGTTCTTC. It encodes CASSFSGYNEQFF. Variable domain in full (rest from reference TRBV5-1 and TRBJ2-1): KAGVTQTPRYLIKTRGQQVTLSCSPISGHRSVSWYQQTPGQGLQFLFEYFSETQRNKGNFPGRFSGRQFSNSRSEMNVSTLELGDSALYLCASSFSGYNEQFFGPGTRLTVL.

The chain recombines TRBV4-1 with TRBJ1-5; D gene unclear. The germline gives CDR1 MGHRA, CDR2 YSYEKL. Trimming shortened V by 0 bases and J by 1 base, and 10 bases separated the two germline ends. This CDR3 region has 16 residues. Written as DNA, the CDR3 is TGCGCCAGCAGCCAAGATCTCGGTAGGAGCAATCAGCCCCAGCATTTT. It yields the protein CASSQDLGRSNQPQHF.

The rearrangement joins TRBV5-1 to TRBJ2-7, with TRBD2 matching over 7 bases. V lost 0 bases and J lost 6; bases outside the gene matches: 9. The CDR3 spans 15 residues. The germline V gene encodes CDR1 SGHRS and CDR2 YFSETQ. CDR3 residues: CASSLASLPGGEQYF. The CDR3 bases are TGCGCCAGCAGCTTGGCATCCCTCCCGGGAGGCGAGCAGTACTTC.

The chain joins TRBV6-5 to TRBJ2-7; D possibly uses TRBD1 or TRBD2 (5 bases each). CDR3 length equals 14 residues. The germline V gene has CDR1 MNHEY and CDR2 SVGAGI. The ends were cut back, 6 bases at V and 2 bases at J, with 14 bases in the middle. CDR3 sequence (DNA): TGTGCCAGCAGGTACCGGGACGCGACCTACGAGCAGTACTTC. Translated: CASRYRDATYEQYF.

The chain is built from TRBV7-2 and TRBJ1-5, with D perhaps matching TRBD1 (6 bases). V lost 3 bases and J lost 0, with 9 bases in between. Germline V CDR1 and CDR2: SGHTA, FQGNSA. The CDR3 totals 15 residues. CDR3 in DNA: TGTGCCAGCAGCTTGTACAGGGCTAGCAATCAGCCCCAGCATTTT. Translated, it gives CASSLYRASNQPQHF.

The rearrangement links TRBV4-3 to TRBJ1-3, with unresolved D. Germline V gene lookup returns CDR1 LGHNA and CDR2 YSLEER. This CDR3 region has 15 residues. V lost 4 bases and J lost 0, with 10 bases in between. The CDR3 here is CASSLDQFSGNTIYF. The CDR3 DNA follows: TGCGCCAGCAGCCTCGACCAGTTCTCTGGAAACACCATATATTTT.

The V and J genes are TRBV5-1 and TRBJ2-7, with a tentative D call TRBD1 (5 bases). In germline, CDR1 is SGHRS, CDR2 YFSETQ. Trimming pared 0 bases from V and 2 bases from J, leaving 9 bases between. The CDR3 is 14 amino acids. CDR3 bases: TGCGCCAGCAGCTTGGATCCAGGGACCTACGAGCAGTACTTC. Protein product: CASSLDPGTYEQYF.

This clone was seen a single time. The rearrangement uses TRBV19 and TRBJ1-2; 9 nucleotides match TRBD1. The germline V gene has CDR1 LNHDA and CDR2 SQIVND (reference sequence). This CDR3 is 13 amino acids long. The V and J ends lost 7 bases and 5 bases, in that order; junction bases with no gene match: 5. This CDR3 is CASIRGQGYGYTF. DNA for the CDR3: TGTGCCAGTATAAGGGGACAGGGATATGGCTACACCTTC.